This is a list of T cell receptor beta chains from one sample in a study of cytomegalovirus exposure and HLA in healthy donors. Profiled with immunoSEQ multiplex PCR; TCRdb holds only in-frame clones, not every one. The sample holds more than 100,000 clones; roughly 89% are singletons and the top ten take about 5.5%. The specimen sequenced was PBMCs. Receptors originate from a woman in her 30s in good health and CMV-seronegative. Both conserved end residues are part of each CDR3. The D gene is left open where the match is weak. Where a row states a size, it is once, few, many or the class of an expanded clone; other rows omit it.

abundance: -
j_gene: TRBJ2-7
v_gene: TRBV30
d_gene: -
CDR3nt: TGTGCCTGGAGTGTGGCAGGGTTCTACGAGCAGTACTTC
CDR3aa: CAWSVAGFYEQYF

abundance: -
j_gene: TRBJ1-1
v_gene: TRBV28
d_gene: -
CDR3nt: TGTGCCAGCTACTCGAACACTGAAGCTTTCTTT
CDR3aa: CASYSNTEAFF

abundance: few
j_gene: TRBJ2-7
v_gene: TRBV6-5
d_gene: -
CDR3nt: TGTGCCAGCAGTTTAGCCAGGGATAGCTCCTACGAGCAGTACTTC
CDR3aa: CASSLARDSSYEQYF

abundance: -
j_gene: TRBJ2-5
v_gene: TRBV5-5
d_gene: TRBD1
CDR3nt: TGTGCCAGCAGCCTCGGACAGGGTTACGAGACCCAGTACTTC
CDR3aa: CASSLGQGYETQYF

abundance: -
j_gene: TRBJ1-2
v_gene: TRBV5-4
d_gene: -
CDR3nt: TGTGCCAGCAGCCCGGACGGCGGGGGGACTAACTATGGCTACACCTTC
CDR3aa: CASSPDGGGTNYGYTF

abundance: -
j_gene: TRBJ2-5
v_gene: TRBV13
d_gene: TRBD2
CDR3nt: TGTGCCAGCAGCTTAGATGGCGGGAGTCAAGAGACCCAGTACTTC
CDR3aa: CASSLDGGSQETQYF

abundance: -
j_gene: TRBJ2-7
v_gene: TRBV4-1
d_gene: -
CDR3nt: TGCGCCAGCAGCCAAGATATAGCTTACGAGCAGTACTTC
CDR3aa: CASSQDIAYEQYF

abundance: -
j_gene: TRBJ2-1
v_gene: TRBV10-1
d_gene: TRBD2
CDR3nt: TGCGCCAGCCGGGGGGGAGAGCGGGAGCGCCCGACTGAGCAGTTCTTC
CDR3aa: CASRGGERERPTEQFF

abundance: -
j_gene: TRBJ2-3
v_gene: TRBV4-1
d_gene: TRBD2
CDR3nt: TGCGCCAGCAGCCCCGAAGGTGCGGCGGGGGGGCCTAGCACAGATACGCAGTATTTT
CDR3aa: CASSPEGAAGGPSTDTQYF

abundance: -
j_gene: TRBJ1-5
v_gene: TRBV5-4
d_gene: -
CDR3nt: TGTGCCACCCCGAAGGGGGTATGCAATCAGCCCCAGCATTTT
CDR3aa: CATPKGVCNQPQHF

abundance: -
j_gene: TRBJ1-4
v_gene: TRBV7-9
d_gene: -
CDR3nt: TGTGCCAGCAGCTCAGGGGTGGAGAGTGAAAAACTGTTTTTT
CDR3aa: CASSSGVESEKLFF

abundance: -
j_gene: TRBJ2-1
v_gene: TRBV6-5
d_gene: TRBD2
CDR3nt: TGTGCCAGCAGTTACTACAGCGGGGGACACAATGAGCAGTTCTTC
CDR3aa: CASSYYSGGHNEQFF

abundance: -
j_gene: TRBJ2-7
v_gene: TRBV15
d_gene: -
CDR3nt: TGTGCCACCAGCAGAGATTATAGAAGATTGGACGAGCAGTACTTC
CDR3aa: CATSRDYRRLDEQYF

abundance: -
j_gene: TRBJ1-2
v_gene: TRBV7-9
d_gene: TRBD1
CDR3nt: TGTGCCAGCAGCCGTGGGACAGCTCCTACAGGGAACTATGGCTACACCTTC
CDR3aa: CASSRGTAPTGNYGYTF

abundance: -
j_gene: TRBJ1-5
v_gene: TRBV30
d_gene: -
CDR3nt: TGTGCCTGGAGTGACTTCGATGGCAATCAGCCCCAGCATTTT
CDR3aa: CAWSDFDGNQPQHF

abundance: -
j_gene: TRBJ2-7
v_gene: TRBV7-2
d_gene: -
CDR3nt: TGTGCCAGCAGCCCACTAAACTCCTACGAGCAGTACTTC
CDR3aa: CASSPLNSYEQYF

abundance: -
j_gene: TRBJ1-1
v_gene: TRBV2
d_gene: TRBD1
CDR3nt: TGTGCCAGCAGATCTGGACAGGGGGCGAACGCTGAAGCTTTCTTT
CDR3aa: CASRSGQGANAEAFF

abundance: once
j_gene: TRBJ1-3
v_gene: TRBV6-5
d_gene: -
CDR3nt: TGTGCCAGCAGTTACTCCTCAGGGTCGGGAAACACCATATATTTT
CDR3aa: CASSYSSGSGNTIYF

abundance: -
j_gene: TRBJ1-3
v_gene: TRBV6-5
d_gene: TRBD1
CDR3nt: TGTGCCAGCAGTCAGGGGGCTGGAAACACCATATATTTT
CDR3aa: CASSQGAGNTIYF

abundance: -
j_gene: TRBJ2-1
v_gene: TRBV27
d_gene: -
CDR3nt: TGTGCCAGCAGGGCTAGCTCCTACAATGAGCAGTTCTTC
CDR3aa: CASRASSYNEQFF

abundance: -
j_gene: TRBJ2-7
v_gene: TRBV7-6
d_gene: -
CDR3nt: TGTGCCAGCAGCGGCGGGCAGTTCTACGAGCAGTACTTC
CDR3aa: CASSGGQFYEQYF

abundance: once
j_gene: TRBJ1-2
v_gene: TRBV5-1
d_gene: TRBD1
CDR3nt: TGCGCCAGCAGCTTGGGGGGGACAGCTAACTATGGCTACACCTTC
CDR3aa: CASSLGGTANYGYTF

abundance: -
j_gene: TRBJ2-7
v_gene: TRBV2
d_gene: TRBD1
CDR3nt: TGTGCCAGCAGGATGGGACAGGGAGCCTACGAGCAGTACTTC
CDR3aa: CASRMGQGAYEQYF

abundance: -
j_gene: TRBJ2-1
v_gene: TRBV13
d_gene: TRBD2
CDR3nt: TGTGCCAGCAGCTTAGGCCCAACTAGCGGGAGTATCTACAATGAGCAGTTCTTC
CDR3aa: CASSLGPTSGSIYNEQFF

abundance: -
j_gene: TRBJ1-5
v_gene: TRBV19
d_gene: -
CDR3nt: TGTGCCAGTACTGACAGAACTAATCAGCCCCAGCATTTT
CDR3aa: CASTDRTNQPQHF

abundance: -
j_gene: TRBJ2-7
v_gene: TRBV6-5
d_gene: TRBD1
CDR3nt: TGTGCCAGCAGTAACCGGGACAGTCAGTTCAAGCAGTACTTC
CDR3aa: CASSNRDSQFKQYF

abundance: -
j_gene: TRBJ2-1
v_gene: TRBV28
d_gene: TRBD2
CDR3nt: TGTGCCAGCAGTACTCGGACTAGCGGGGGAAATGAGCAGTTCTTC
CDR3aa: CASSTRTSGGNEQFF

abundance: -
j_gene: TRBJ1-5
v_gene: TRBV7-6
d_gene: -
CDR3nt: TGTGCCAGCAGCTCCCTACAGGGACGCGATCAGCCCCAGCATTTT
CDR3aa: CASSSLQGRDQPQHF

abundance: -
j_gene: TRBJ1-5
v_gene: TRBV29-1
d_gene: TRBD1
CDR3nt: TGCAGCGTGGCCGAGGGGGCGAGGGATCAGCCCCAGCATTTT
CDR3aa: CSVAEGARDQPQHF

abundance: -
j_gene: TRBJ2-1
v_gene: TRBV6-1
d_gene: -
CDR3nt: TGTGCCAGCAGTGAAGCCGCCAGCGGTTTTTACAATGAGCAGTTCTTC
CDR3aa: CASSEAASGFYNEQFF

abundance: -
j_gene: TRBJ2-7
v_gene: TRBV11-2
d_gene: -
CDR3nt: TGTGCCAGCAGCTTAGTTAGCGGAGGCTACGAGCAGCACTTC
CDR3aa: CASSLVSGGYEQHF

abundance: -
j_gene: TRBJ2-2
v_gene: TRBV29-1
d_gene: -
CDR3nt: TGCAGCGTTGCCTTCGGGGTGAGTCCCGTCACCGGGGAGCTGTTTTTT
CDR3aa: CSVAFGVSPVTGELFF

abundance: -
j_gene: TRBJ2-5
v_gene: TRBV7-2
d_gene: -
CDR3nt: TGTGCCAGCAGCAACATTGGGACTTGGGAGACCCAGTACTTC
CDR3aa: CASSNIGTWETQYF

abundance: few
j_gene: TRBJ2-1
v_gene: TRBV7-9
d_gene: -
CDR3nt: TGTGCCAGCAGCCAAGACTGGATGGGCAATGAGCAGTTCTTC
CDR3aa: CASSQDWMGNEQFF

abundance: -
j_gene: TRBJ1-4
v_gene: TRBV7-9
d_gene: TRBD1
CDR3nt: TGTGCCAGCAGCTTTTCAGGGGGTCATTATGAAAAACTGTTTTTT
CDR3aa: CASSFSGGHYEKLFF

abundance: few
j_gene: TRBJ2-7
v_gene: TRBV11-1
d_gene: TRBD2
CDR3nt: TGTGCCAGCAGCTTAACGGCGGGGGCCTACGAGCAGTACTTC
CDR3aa: CASSLTAGAYEQYF

abundance: -
j_gene: TRBJ2-1
v_gene: TRBV5-1
d_gene: -
CDR3nt: TGCGCCAGCAGATCCGACTCGAGCTCCTACAATGAGCAGTTCTTC
CDR3aa: CASRSDSSSYNEQFF

abundance: -
j_gene: TRBJ2-3
v_gene: TRBV27
d_gene: -
CDR3nt: TGTGCCAGCAGTGAGACTGGCACAGATACGCAGTATTTT
CDR3aa: CASSETGTDTQYF

abundance: -
j_gene: TRBJ1-5
v_gene: TRBV27
d_gene: -
CDR3nt: TGTGCCAGCAGTTTATTCGGGAATCAGCCCCAGCATTTT
CDR3aa: CASSLFGNQPQHF

abundance: -
j_gene: TRBJ1-5
v_gene: TRBV19
d_gene: TRBD1
CDR3nt: TGTGCCAGTAGTAGGGCCGGGACAGCCAATCAGCCCCAGCATTTT
CDR3aa: CASSRAGTANQPQHF